Described below is a single TCR beta chain sequence and its context. This sample is drawn from a study of shared clonotypes between healthy human individuals. Positively selected for CCR7, the CD45RO-negative cells used as naive CD8 cells excluded terminally differentiated effector memory CD45RA+ cells. Trimming pared 3 bases from V and 8 bases from J, leaving 19 bases between. Germline CDR1 is PRHDT and CDR2 is FYEKMQ (reference sequence). CDR3 length: 16 residues. TCRdb keeps only in-frame clones here, not all; method: immunoSEQ multiplex PCR. The sample lists roughly 590,000 clones, around 95% occurring once.

The rearrangement uses TRBV13 and TRBJ1-4, with unresolved D. The sample consisted of naive CD8+ T cells sorted from blood. This TCR derives from a woman younger than 45 in good health. CDR3 in amino acids: CASSFYLDPGGEKLFF. The CDR3 coding sequence is TGTGCCAGCAGCTTCTACCTGGACCCCGGCGGGGAAAAACTGTTTTTT.